The 5 T cell receptor beta chains listed next were all sequenced from one sample in a study of T cell responses to AZD1222 COVID-19 vaccine (dated by TCRdb to the early 2020s). The protocol used for the library was the immunoSEQ multiplex PCR assay. TCRdb's version of the immuneACCESS table is confined to in-frame rearrangements and falls short of the full clone set. An unresolved V gene accounts for under half of the shortfall where checked; the remainder is of unknown origin. The sample data list roughly 150,000 clones, and 75% to 90% of these were observed just once. The top ten clonotypes cover approximately 4.8% of the sample. Interpreted using the paper, the time point label stands for: baseline before first vaccination. Sequenced material: peripheral blood, taken on day 0 of AZD1222 vaccination. Receptor source: an adult in good health.

This clone came up a few times. V gene TRBV27 combines with J gene TRBJ2-7; D is perhaps TRBD2 (6 bases). This CDR3 is 14 amino acids long. Germline V gene sequence: CDR1 MNHEY, CDR2 SMNVEV (reference sequence). Trimming stripped 5 bases from V and 3 bases from J, with 14 bases between. In DNA, the CDR3 is TGTGCCAGCAGTATAGCGGTCCCGGGCTACGAGCAGTACTTC. Its translation: CASSIAVPGYEQYF.

This sequence joins TRBV9 and TRBJ2-7; no reliable D call. CDR1 and CDR2 from the germline V gene are SGDLS and YYNGEE. This CDR3 is built from 14 residues. The V gene lost 0 bases and the J gene lost 7 bases, with 14 bases spanning the gap. The CDR3 sequence is CASSVVEGWGEQYF. The CDR3 coding sequence is TGTGCCAGCAGCGTAGTTGAAGGGTGGGGTGAGCAGTACTTC. Based on the CDR3 plus reference TRBV9 and TRBJ2-7, the full variable domain is DSGVTQTPKHLITATGQRVTLRCSPRSGDLSVYWYQQSLDQGLQFLIQYYNGEERAKGNILERFSAQQFPDLHSELNLSSLELGDSALYFCASSVVEGWGEQYFGPGTRLTVT.

V is TRBV3-1 (or the pseudogene TRBV3-2) and J is TRBJ2-4, with D possibly being TRBD2 (7 bases). Trimming took 1 base from V and 14 from J, leaving 15 bases between them. The CDR3 contains 13 residues. Germline V gene lookup returns CDR1 LGHDT and CDR2 YNNKEL (reference sequence). The CDR3 spells CASSQADSGTKYF. In DNA form, the CDR3 reads TGTGCCAGCAGCCAAGCCGACAGCGGGACAAAGTACTTC.

The CDR3 DNA reads as TGTGCCAGCAGCGACCGGACTAGTTACGAGCAGTACTTC. This translates into CASSDRTSYEQYF. The chain has TRBV11-2 and TRBJ2-7, with 7 nucleotides matching TRBD2. Looked up from germline, CDR1 is SGHAT and CDR2 is FQNNGV. Losses at the gene ends were 5 bases for V and 4 bases for J; bases not matched to a gene: 5. The length of the CDR3 is 13 residues.

This rearrangement joins TRBV7-9 to TRBJ1-6; no reliable D call. This CDR3 comprises 14 residues. Germline CDR1 reads SEHNR; CDR2 reads FQNEAQ (reference sequence). Trimming removed 5 bases at V and 7 bases at J, with 12 bases between. The CDR3 DNA is TGTGCCAGCAGCACAGAGCTATCGAATTCACCCCTCCACTTT. Translation gives CASSTELSNSPLHF.